The 10 T cell receptor beta chains below come from one sample, sequenced in a study of blood T cell repertoires in COVID-19. Profiled with immunoSEQ multiplex PCR; TCRdb holds only in-frame clones, not every one. This sample yields more than 300,000 clones, of which 70% to 90% are seen a single time; approximately 6.5% belongs to the top ten. Sequenced: peripheral blood. All receptors come from a man aged 18 to 29 who had recovered from COVID-19.

The chain recombines TRBV4-2 with TRBJ2-3, with 7 nucleotides matching TRBD1. Trimming took 0 bases from V and 4 from J; bases not matched to a gene: 7. In germline, CDR1 is LGHNA, CDR2 YNFKEQ. The length of the CDR3 is 16 residues. This CDR3 is CASSQDRRTGPDTQYF. The CDR3 DNA follows: TGTGCCAGCAGCCAAGATAGGAGGACAGGACCAGATACGCAGTATTTT.

A single count supports this clone. V is TRBV5-1 and J is TRBJ2-2; TRBD2 aligns across 9 bases. The germline V gene has CDR1 SGHRS and CDR2 YFSETQ. V was clipped by 0 bases and J by 3 bases; unmatched bases: 9. CDR3 length: 18 residues. CDR3: CASSLEVSGSSYTGELFF. CDR3 coding DNA: TGCGCCAGCAGCTTGGAGGTTAGCGGGAGTTCGTACACCGGGGAGCTGTTTTTT.

V and J are TRBV27 and TRBJ2-1; D possibly corresponds to TRBD1 (5 bases). The V end lost 5 bases, the J end lost 3 bases, and 17 bases lay between the germline ends. Germline CDR1 reads MNHEY; CDR2 reads SMNVEV (reference sequence). The CDR3 covers 16 residues. In DNA, the CDR3 is TGTGCCAGCAGTCCGCTACAGGTCACCCTCTACAATGAGCAGTTCTTC. It translates to CASSPLQVTLYNEQFF.

The chain uses TRBV27 and TRBJ2-7; D possibly corresponds to TRBD1 (6 bases). Per the germline V gene, CDR1 is MNHEY and CDR2 is SMNVEV (reference sequence). The CDR3 length is 15 residues. With 2 bases removed from V and 4 bases from J, the gap between germline ends came to 15 bases. CDR3 nucleotide sequence: TGTGCCAGCAGTTTACAATGGGGACAAGGATACGAGCAGTACTTC. Residues: CASSLQWGQGYEQYF.

The V and J genes are TRBV7-9 and TRBJ1-6, with a possible D match to TRBD1 (5 bases). Germline CDR1 reads SEHNR; CDR2 reads FQNEAQ (reference sequence). The germline V and J ends were trimmed by 4 bases and 3 bases, with 22 bases remaining between them. This CDR3 is built from 19 residues. The CDR3 protein is CASSSGPKWGDLYNSPLHF. The CDR3 nucleotides read TGTGCCAGCAGCTCCGGGCCGAAGTGGGGGGATCTCTATAATTCACCCCTCCACTTT.

The chain uses TRBV4-3 and TRBJ2-1; D is perhaps TRBD2 (7 bases). CDR1 and CDR2 (germline): LGHNA, YSLEER. Trimming left V 0 bases short and J 10 bases short, with 13 bases between. This CDR3 region has 14 residues. The chain's CDR3 is CASSQDRGAQEQFF. The DNA of the CDR3 is TGCGCCAGCAGCCAAGATCGGGGGGCTCAAGAGCAGTTCTTC.

The J gene is TRBJ2-7, the V gene TRBV27; the D gene is possibly TRBD1 (5 bases). This CDR3 spans 15 amino acids. V was cut by 5 bases and J by 6 bases, with 20 bases left in between. CDR1 is MNHEY and CDR2 is SMNVEV in the germline V gene (reference sequence). The CDR3 region has the DNA TGTGCCAGCAGTCCGACCGGTAGGGGCTTCGGCGAGCAGTACTTC. Translation gives CASSPTGRGFGEQYF.

V gene TRBV18 combines with J gene TRBJ2-7; weak D call: TRBD1 (6 bases). V was pared by 3 bases and J by 6 bases, with 12 bases between. This CDR3 is 13 amino acids long. Germline lookup yields CDR1 KGHSH and CDR2 LQKENI. CDR3 sequence: CASSPVGAGEQYF. The CDR3 DNA follows: TGTGCCAGCTCACCGGTGGGGGCGGGCGAGCAGTACTTC.

The chain carries TRBV5-4 and TRBJ1-2; possibly TRBD1 for D (5 bases). This CDR3 comprises 14 residues. Germline V gives CDR1 SGHNT, CDR2 YYREEE (reference sequence). The germline V and J ends were trimmed by 0 bases and 6 bases, with 12 bases remaining between them. This chain's CDR3 is CASSLVGREDGYTF. The CDR3 nucleotides read TGTGCCAGCAGCTTGGTGGGCAGGGAAGATGGCTACACCTTC.

This chain uses TRBV18 with TRBJ1-4, with TRBD1 identical over 8 bases. The germline V gene encodes CDR1 KGHSH and CDR2 LQKENI. The ends lost 1 base at V and 3 bases at J; junction bases unmatched: 22. The CDR3 has 22 residues. CDR3 bases: TGTGCCAGCTCACCACGTCGGGGACAGGTAAGTATCGGGGGGATATCTAATGAAAAACTGTTTTTT. It specifies CASSPRRGQVSIGGISNEKLFF.